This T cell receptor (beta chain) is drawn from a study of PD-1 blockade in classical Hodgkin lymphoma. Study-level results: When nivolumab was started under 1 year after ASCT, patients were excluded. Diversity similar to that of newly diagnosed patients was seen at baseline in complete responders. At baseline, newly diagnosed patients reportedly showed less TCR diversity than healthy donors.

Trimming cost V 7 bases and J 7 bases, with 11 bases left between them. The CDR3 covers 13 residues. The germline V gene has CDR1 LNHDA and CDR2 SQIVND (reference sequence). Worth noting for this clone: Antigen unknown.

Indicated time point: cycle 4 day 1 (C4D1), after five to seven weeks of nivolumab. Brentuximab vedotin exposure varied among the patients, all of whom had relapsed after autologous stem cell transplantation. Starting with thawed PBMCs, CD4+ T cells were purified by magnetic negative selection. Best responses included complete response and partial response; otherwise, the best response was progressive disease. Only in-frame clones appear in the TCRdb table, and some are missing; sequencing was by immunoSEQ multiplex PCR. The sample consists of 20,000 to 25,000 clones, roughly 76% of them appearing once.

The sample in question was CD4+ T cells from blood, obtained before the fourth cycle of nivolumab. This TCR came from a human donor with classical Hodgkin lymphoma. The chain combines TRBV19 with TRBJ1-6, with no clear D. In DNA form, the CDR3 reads TGTGCCAGTAAGGAACAGACAAATTCACCCCTCCACTTT. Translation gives CASKEQTNSPLHF.